The 25 T cell receptor beta chains given below trace back to one sample, sequenced in a study of blood T cells in healthy people across ages. PCR was performed a second time for roughly 7 to 12 cycles using a sample-barcoded 5' primer and a J-beta primer mix. MiXCR was run by TCRdb on the 5' RACE reads, yielding one entry per CDR3 protein. This sample yields around 780,000 distinct CDR3 sequences, of which around a quarter are seen a single time; less than 3.5% belongs to the top ten. These same data were also listed under a study on T cells of mothers and their children.

The specimen sequenced was blood. These receptors came from a boy aged 10-17 years in good health.

This chain uses TRBV5-1 with TRBJ2-7; TRBD1 agrees at 8 bases. V gave up 4 bases and J gave up 1 base; unmatched junction bases: 4. CDR3 length equals 14 residues. Germline V lookup: CDR1 SGHRS, CDR2 YFSETQ. The CDR3 sequence is CASSGGQESYEQYF. In DNA form, the CDR3 reads TGCGCCAGCAGCGGGGGACAGGAGTCCTACGAGCAGTACTTC.

V usage is TRBV18 and J usage is TRBJ2-1, with 8 positions matching TRBD2. Per germline, CDR1 KGHSH and CDR2 LQKENI. The CDR3 loop spans 17 amino acids. V shed 2 bases and J 5 bases; nucleotides not matched to a gene: 11. This CDR3 is CASSPLIVRGGDNEQFF. In DNA form, the CDR3 reads TGTGCCAGCTCACCATTGATAGTACGGGGGGGCGACAATGAGCAGTTCTTC.

The rearrangement joins TRBV5-5 to TRBJ1-2; D perhaps matches TRBD1 (5 bases). The CDR3 runs to 14 residues. The germline gives CDR1 SGHKS, CDR2 YYEKEE (reference sequence). Between the trimmed V and J ends, which lost 4 bases and 4 bases, there was a span of 14 bases. In DNA, the CDR3 is TGTGCCAGCAGCGCCCAGGGTCAATCCTATGGCTACACCTTC. Protein sequence: CASSAQGQSYGYTF.

The chain employs TRBV6-4 and TRBJ1-2; D is possibly TRBD1 (5 bases). Per germline, CDR1 MRHNA and CDR2 SNTAGT. The V end lost 7 bases, the J end lost 3 bases, and 9 bases lay between the germline ends. This CDR3 is 12 amino acids long. The CDR3 sequence: CASTTGHYGYTF. The CDR3 DNA reads TGTGCCAGCACTACGGGACACTATGGCTACACCTTC.

The table lists this clonotype with a few counts. This chain links TRBV5-1 with TRBJ2-2; 12 bases are shared with TRBD1. V lost 4 bases and J lost 1; bases outside the gene matches: 11. The CDR3 sequence is 19 residues long. CDR1 is SGHRS, CDR2 YFSETQ, per germline. CDR3 coding DNA: TGCGCCAGCAGCCTAAAGGGACAGGGGGCGTCCGGGAACACCGGGGAGCTGTTTTTT. This sequence encodes CASSLKGQGASGNTGELFF. The full variable domain, with the rest looked up from reference TRBV5-1 and TRBJ2-2, is KAGVTQTPRYLIKTRGQQVTLSCSPISGHRSVSWYQQTPGQGLQFLFEYFSETQRNKGNFPGRFSGRQFSNSRSEMNVSTLELGDSALYLCASSLKGQGASGNTGELFFGEGSRLTVL.

A few counts support this clonotype. The chain recombines TRBV7-6 with TRBJ2-3; D is uncertain. The ends were cut back, 1 base at V and 1 base at J, with 9 bases in the middle. CDR1 is SGHVS, CDR2 FNYEAQ, per germline. This CDR3 is built from 15 residues. CDR3 in amino acids: CASSLGLVGTDTQYF. The CDR3 bases are TGTGCCAGCAGCTTAGGTCTGGTGGGCACAGATACGCAGTATTTT.

J is TRBJ2-1 and V is TRBV28, with 9 nucleotides matching TRBD1. CDR1 is MDHEN, CDR2 SYDVKM, per germline. With V trimmed by 1 base and J by 3 bases, 10 bases remained unmatched. The CDR3 consists of 18 residues. The CDR3 coding sequence is TGTGCCAGCAGTTTATTGAATCTCCGGGACAGGGACTACAATGAGCAGTTCTTC. Its protein product is CASSLLNLRDRDYNEQFF.

This clonotype was observed a handful of times. The chain links TRBV2 to TRBJ2-7; TRBD1 matches 7 bases. CDR3 size: 15 residues. V lost 4 bases and J lost 3; bases outside the gene matches: 9. The germline CDR1 and CDR2 sequences are SNHLY and FYNNEI. This CDR3 is CASSVEGAPGYEQYF. The DNA of the CDR3 is TGTGCCAGCAGTGTCGAGGGGGCGCCTGGCTACGAGCAGTACTTC.

The CDR3 protein is CATGGGSYNEQFF. The CDR3 bases are TGTGCCACCGGGGGGGGCTCCTACAATGAGCAGTTCTTC. The chain is built from TRBV9 and TRBJ2-1; TRBD2 matches 8 bases. Germline loops: CDR1 SGDLS, CDR2 YYNGEE. V shed 9 bases, J shed 0 bases, and the junction held 2 bases outside the gene matches. This CDR3 comprises 13 residues. Full variable domain (rest looked up from reference TRBV9 and TRBJ2-1): DSGVTQTPKHLITATGQRVTLRCSPRSGDLSVYWYQQSLDQGLQFLIQYYNGEERAKGNILERFSAQQFPDLHSELNLSSLELGDSALYFCATGGGSYNEQFFGPGTRLTVL.

The rearrangement links TRBV4-1 to TRBJ1-4; 7 bases agree with TRBD1. V trimming: 4 bases; J trimming: 5 bases; junction bases outside the gene matches: 10. Germline-derived CDR1 and CDR2 are MGHRA and YSYEKL. The CDR3 is made up of 16 amino acids. CDR3 sequence reads: CASSRPPGQLNEKLFF. CDR3 nucleotides: TGCGCCAGCAGCCGACCGCCGGGACAGCTAAATGAAAAACTGTTTTTT.

This clonotype was counted a few times. This chain connects TRBV12-3 or TRBV12-4 to TRBJ2-5; D ambiguous. The better agreement between TRBJ2-7 and the DNA end casts doubt on the J call. The CDR3 runs 15 residues. The CDR3 DNA follows: TGTGCCAGCAGTTTTCGGGCTACCGGCTCCTACGAGCAGTACTTC. Protein sequence: CASSFRATGSYEQYF.

This chain connects TRBV21-1 to TRBJ2-1; the table's D call TRBD1 went unverified against the DNA. TRBV21-1 is labeled a pseudogene. This CDR3 has 18 amino acids. CDR3 bases: TGTGCCAGCAGCAAACAGGGGGGCCGTTCCCGAATTTACAATGAGCAGTTCTTC. This translates into CASSKQGGRSRIYNEQFF.

The rearrangement joins TRBV10-3 to TRBJ2-5, with a weak D call TRBD1 (6 bases). This CDR3 has 16 amino acids. V lost 4 bases, J lost 2 bases, and 17 bases lay in between. CDR1 and CDR2 from the germline V gene are ENHRY and SYGVKD. The CDR3 protein is CAISVIGGTKQETQYF. CDR3 coding DNA: TGTGCCATCAGTGTTATAGGGGGAACCAAACAAGAGACCCAGTACTTC.

Only a few counts were recorded for this clonotype. V usage is TRBV29-1 and J usage is TRBJ2-1; TRBD2 agrees at 10 bases. With 5 bases clipped from V and 9 bases from J, the junction kept 4 bases outside the gene matches. CDR3 size: 12 residues. Germline-derived CDR1 and CDR2 are SQVTM and ANQGSEA. CDR3 DNA: TGCAGCGTTACAGCGGGAGGGCTTGAGCAGTTCTTC. It specifies CSVTAGGLEQFF.

This clonotype was counted between two and nine times. The genes are TRBV4-2 and TRBJ2-7, with TRBD1 matching over 9 bases. This CDR3 has 17 residues. Germline CDR1 LGHNA, CDR2 YNFKEQ. The J segment lost 5 bases and the V segment lost 4 bases, leaving 15 bases of the junction unmatched. CDR3 in DNA: TGTGCCAGCAGCCGAGCAGCACAGGGGGCGTTTAACCACGAGCAGTACTTC. Its protein product is CASSRAAQGAFNHEQYF.

The chain joins TRBV29-1 to TRBJ1-4; a weak D match, TRBD1 (6 bases). V dropped 3 bases and J dropped 2 bases, with 13 bases sitting between them. CDR3 length equals 15 residues. Germline lookup yields CDR1 SQVTM and CDR2 ANQGSEA. CDR3 region: CSVERGGRTNEKLFF. The CDR3 DNA follows: TGCAGCGTTGAGAGGGGGGGCCGGACTAATGAAAAACTGTTTTTT.

This clonotype was picked up a small number of times. CDR3 coding DNA: TGTGCCAGCAGTTACTCGAACAGCCCTAATCAGCCCCAGCATTTT. This codes for CASSYSNSPNQPQHF. V gene TRBV6-5 combines with J gene TRBJ1-5; D remains ambiguous. The CDR3 sequence is 15 residues long. V shed 0 bases and J shed 4 bases, with 10 bases lying between them. Germline lookup yields CDR1 MNHEY and CDR2 SVGAGI.

The chain recombines TRBV7-6 with TRBJ2-5, with D perhaps matching TRBD1 or TRBD2 (5 bases each). V lost 5 bases to trimming and J lost 6 bases, with 19 bases between them. The CDR3 spans 15 residues. Germline V gene data show CDR1 as SGHVS and CDR2 as FNYEAQ. The CDR3: CASSARDPKGKTQYF. CDR3 coding DNA: TGTGCCAGCAGCGCACGGGACCCTAAGGGGAAGACCCAGTACTTC.

The V call is TRBV6-4, the J call TRBJ1-1; D call uncertain. Germline CDR1 is MRHNA and CDR2 is SNTAGT. V gave up 3 bases and J gave up 4 bases, with 9 bases separating them. The CDR3 length is 13 residues. CDR3 protein: CASSEEGSTEAFF. The CDR3 nucleotides read TGTGCCAGCAGTGAGGAAGGAAGCACTGAAGCTTTCTTT.

This chain uses TRBV5-8 with TRBJ1-1; no clear D gene. The V gene lost 2 bases and the J gene lost 9 bases, with 2 bases spanning the gap. The CDR3 has 9 residues. Germline values: CDR1 SGHTS, CDR2 YDEGEE. In DNA, the CDR3 is TGTGCCAGCAGCTTCAAAGCTTTCTTT. It codes for CASSFKAFF.

This sequence joins TRBV15 and TRBJ2-5; 9 bases agree with TRBD2. The J call may be incorrect, as the DNA end agrees better with TRBJ2-7. The CDR3 spans 17 residues. CDR1 is LNHNV, CDR2 YYDKDF, per germline (reference sequence). The CDR3 is CATSRSTGTSSFYEQYF. In DNA form, the CDR3 reads TGTGCCACCAGCAGATCGACCGGGACTAGCTCTTTCTACGAGCAGTACTTC.

This clonotype appeared a few times. The rearrangement links TRBV4-2 to TRBJ2-5; D is perhaps TRBD1 (5 bases). There are 16 residues in the CDR3. Trimming left V 3 bases short and J 1 base short, with 15 bases between. Germline V gene data show CDR1 as LGHNA and CDR2 as YNFKEQ. The CDR3 nucleotides read TGTGCCAGCAGCCAGGATCTAGGGGAAGGCCAAGAGACCCAGTACTTC. This sequence encodes CASSQDLGEGQETQYF.

This clonotype was counted at least ten times. Mismatch with germline at one junction end may stem from a read error. The chain couples TRBV5-1 to TRBJ2-6; 7 bases are shared with TRBD2. The CDR3 length is 15 residues. Germline CDR1 SGHRS, CDR2 YFSETQ. The CDR3 region is CASSLGGTGANVLTF. The CDR3 DNA is TGTGCCAGCAGCTTGGGAGGGACCGGGGCCAACGTCCTGACTTTC.

Only a few counts were recorded for this clonotype. The V call is TRBV30, the J call TRBJ1-1; D gene ambiguous. Germline CDR1 GTSNPN, CDR2 SVGIG (reference sequence). The CDR3 loop spans 11 amino acids. Trimming cost V 2 bases and J 7 bases, with 8 bases left between them. CDR3 bases: TGTGCCTGGAGTCTGCAGATTGAAGCTTTCTTT. Amino acid sequence: CAWSLQIEAFF.

Only a few counts were recorded for this clonotype. V is TRBV28 and J is TRBJ2-2; D remains ambiguous. The V gene's germline CDR1 is MDHEN and CDR2 SYDVKM. Trimming left V 6 bases short and J 1 base short, with 6 bases between. This CDR3 region has 13 residues. This chain's CDR3 is CASRNRNTGELFF. CDR3 bases: TGTGCCAGCAGAAACAGGAACACCGGGGAGCTGTTTTTT.